The 2 T cell receptor beta chains listed next were all sequenced from one sample in a study of shared clonotypes between healthy human individuals. Using immunoSEQ multiplex PCR, the repertoire was profiled, and TCRdb retains in-frame clones only, with some absent. Here the sample spans millions of clones, more than 80% being singletons. The sequenced sample consisted of naive CD4+ T cells from PBMCs. Subset specified: CD45RA+ positively selected. The source of these receptors is a man aged 18 to 30 in good health. Some clones in this sample may be carry-over from other donors' samples.

Note on this clone: The same CDR3 arises from other DNA sequences in this sample as well. This rearrangement joins TRBV9 to TRBJ1-1, with D unclear. Germline V gene sequence: CDR1 SGDLS, CDR2 YYNGEE. CDR3 length equals 15 residues. V gave up 0 bases and J gave up 0 bases, with 9 bases separating them. The CDR3 loop reads CASSVGGAMNTEAFF. Written as DNA, the CDR3 is TGTGCCAGCAGCGTAGGGGGAGCGATGAACACTGAAGCTTTCTTT.

The J gene is TRBJ2-3, the V gene TRBV18; the D is unclear. Trimming removed 2 bases from V and 0 bases from J, with 12 bases in between. Germline CDR1 reads KGHSH; CDR2 reads LQKENI. CDR3 length: 16 amino acids. In DNA, the CDR3 is TGTGCCAGCTCACCATTCTCAGCCTCTAGCACAGATACGCAGTATTTT. Translating gives CASSPFSASSTDTQYF.